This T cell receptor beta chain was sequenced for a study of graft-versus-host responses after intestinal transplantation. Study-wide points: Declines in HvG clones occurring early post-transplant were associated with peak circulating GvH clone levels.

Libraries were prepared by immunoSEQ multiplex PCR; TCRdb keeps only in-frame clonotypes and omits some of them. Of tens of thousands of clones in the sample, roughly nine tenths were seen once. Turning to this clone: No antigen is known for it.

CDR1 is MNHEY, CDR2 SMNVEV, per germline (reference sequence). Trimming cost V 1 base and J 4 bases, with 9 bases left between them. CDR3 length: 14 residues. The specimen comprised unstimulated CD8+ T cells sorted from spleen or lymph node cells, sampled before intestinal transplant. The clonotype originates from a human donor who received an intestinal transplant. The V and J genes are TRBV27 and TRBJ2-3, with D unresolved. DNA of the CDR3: TGTGCCAGCAGTTTATGGGCAGGCGCAGATACGCAGTATTTT. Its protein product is CASSLWAGADTQYF.